This record covers a single T cell receptor beta chain. Its antigen is currently not known. The sample holds no much larger clone one base away, and base qualities are not on file. At the junction V is shortened by 8 bases and J by 2 bases; bases outside the gene matches: 13. CDR1 and CDR2 (MNHEY, SMNVEV) derive from the germline V gene (reference sequence). Reading from cysteine to phenylalanine, the CDR3 counts 17 amino acids. The CDR3 DNA has 51 bases and is translated from base 1. The data belong to a study of T cell responses to AZD1222 COVID-19 vaccine (dated by TCRdb to the early 2020s). Study-level background: AZD1222 recipients given second doses at about 4 weeks or at about 12 weeks were pooled, since spike-specific TCR depth and breadth were not found to differ between the two schedules. A total of just over 230 trial participants underwent TCR sequencing, of whom roughly 210 had received two doses of AZD1222 and approximately 25 had received two doses of the MenACWY control vaccine. Trial participants were enrolled by age into 18-55, 56-69 and 70-plus year subgroups, with approximately 160, 26 and 62 TCR-sequenced participants respectively. The research as a whole found: A significant rise in spike-specific TCR breadth and depth was observed after two AZD1222 doses relative to day 0 and relative to MenACWY recipients. Reportedly, close to half of the unique spike-specific TCRs recognized epitopes lying outside the regions that are mutated in the B.1.351 and B.1.1.7 variants. Because no day 14 peak-response samples were available, the repertoires could be characterized only after the peak T cell response. Most participants were white British and females outnumbered males, and the authors suggested that clonal diversity may have been underestimated. CD4 TCRs associated with the vaccine covered the entire spike protein, and the dominant responses were in regions 160-218 and 743-854. Only 5 to 7 AZD1222 recipients were SARS-CoV-2 seropositive at baseline, limiting conclusions about previously exposed vaccinees. The 56-69-year group was small, and its depth increase did not reach significance, likely because of low power.

Sample time point, as interpreted from the label and publication: baseline before first vaccination. The vaccinee samples were drawn from two UK trials, COV001 and COV002, one of which was a single-blind randomized controlled phase 2/3 trial testing AZD1222 (ChAdOx1 nCoV-19) in healthy adults. Trial participant PBMC samples were collected at day 0 and day 28 after the second dose for TCRbeta chain sequencing. The CDR3 regions of human TCRbeta chains were subjected to immunosequencing. The study's processing was this. Repertoire TCRs were checked for matches against a reference library of SARS-CoV-2-specific TCRs that had been generated using the MIRA antigen-specificity platform. Breadth was defined as the fraction of unique TCRs that were SARS-CoV-2-associated, and depth was defined as the fraction of total T cells that were SARS-CoV-2-associated. Using the MIRA data, each spike-specific TCR was assigned both to the spike region to which the TCR was reactive and to a CD4 or CD8 class. Log10-transformed breadth and depth values were compared by one-way ANOVA with Sidak's multiple comparisons tests. TCRdb holds this immuneACCESS table with in-frame rearrangements only. Some clones are missing; in checked studies, unresolved V genes explain under half, and the rest has no known cause. D and trimming come from the DNA, and the V and J calls and clone size come from that table. Across this sample there are 55,000 to 70,000 clones, with about three quarters seen only once. The ten largest clones take up around an eighth of the sample.

This material consisted of peripheral blood, taken on day 0 of AZD1222 vaccination. Recombination joined TRBV27 with TRBJ1-5, with 9 bases matching TRBD1. This clonotype was sampled from an adult in good health. The DNA sequence follows: TGTGCCAGCCGGAGACCCCCGACAGGGGGAGGCAATCAGCCCCAGCATTTT. It translates as CASRRPPTGGGNQPQHF.